One and the same sample provided the 2 T cell receptor beta chains below, sequenced in a study of cytomegalovirus exposure and HLA in healthy donors. Measured with immunoSEQ multiplex PCR; TCRdb has only the in-frame clones, and not every one. In the table there are 130,000 to 150,000 clones, about four fifths of which are singletons. The sequencing sample was made of PBMCs. The receptors come from a woman in her 30s in good health and CMV-seronegative.

V gene TRBV28 combines with J gene TRBJ1-1; tentative D call: TRBD1 (6 bases). Trimming shortened V by 2 bases and J by 1 base, and 14 bases separated the two germline ends. The CDR3 sequence is 16 residues long. CDR1 MDHEN and CDR2 SYDVKM come from the germline V gene. Written as DNA, the CDR3 is TGTGCCAGCAGTTTAGGGGGCGGGGGGAGGAACACTGAAGCTTTCTTT. Its protein product is CASSLGGGGRNTEAFF.

This sequence joins TRBV6-1 and TRBJ1-1; tentatively, D is TRBD1 (6 bases). The CDR3 has 17 residues. CDR1 MNHNS and CDR2 SASEGT come from the germline V gene. With 2 bases removed from V and 0 bases from J, the gap between germline ends came to 16 bases. The CDR3 here is CASSEMVNRVLNTEAFF. CDR3 sequence (DNA): TGTGCCAGCAGTGAAATGGTCAACAGGGTCCTGAACACTGAAGCTTTCTTT.